This T cell receptor (beta chain) originates from a study of Graves' ophthalmopathy and Graves' hyperthyroidism. As the template, RNA transcripts were used to amplify TCR beta CDR3 regions. Scientists carried out first-round RT-PCR using HTBI primers and then a second-round multiplex PCR. TCRdb re-analysed the multiplex PCR reads in MiXCR, keeping a single row per CDR3 protein. The data hold roughly 1.1 million distinct CDR3 sequences, with about 35% observed a single time. This clonotype was observed a few times. As yet, its antigen is unknown. One end of the junction fails to match germline, which may point to a read error. Regarding the study as a whole: Discriminating ophthalmopathy from stable hyperthyroidism, a 13-signature model attained a sensitivity of approximately 90% and a specificity of almost 83%.

Each diagnosis was determined on the basis of clinical symptoms, serum thyroxine, TRAb, thyroid ultrasound and orbital computed tomography. Per the germline V gene, CDR1 is ENHRY and CDR2 is SYGVKD. The CDR3 loop spans 13 amino acids. This TCR derives from an adult man with Graves' hyperthyroidism. The sequenced sample was peripheral blood or thyroid tissue (not recorded which). The chain couples TRBV10-3 to TRBJ2-7; the D is unclear. The chain's CDR3 is CAISGGSSYEQCF. For the CDR3, the DNA is TGTGCCATCAGTGGTGGTAGCTCCTACGAGCAGTGCTTC.